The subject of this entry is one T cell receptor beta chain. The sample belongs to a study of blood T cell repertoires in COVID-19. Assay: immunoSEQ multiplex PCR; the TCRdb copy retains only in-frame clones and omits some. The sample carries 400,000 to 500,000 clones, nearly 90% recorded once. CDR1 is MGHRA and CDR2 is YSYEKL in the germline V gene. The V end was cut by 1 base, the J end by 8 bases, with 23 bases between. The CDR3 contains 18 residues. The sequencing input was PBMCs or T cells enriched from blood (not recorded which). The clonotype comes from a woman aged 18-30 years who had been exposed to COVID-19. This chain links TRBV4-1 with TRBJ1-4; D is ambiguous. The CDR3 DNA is TGCGCCAGCAGCCAAGTGGGAGTAGCGCCAGGCGGTGGAGAAAAACTGTTTTTT. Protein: CASSQVGVAPGGGEKLFF.